This entry lists 29 T cell receptor beta chains sequenced from one sample in a study of cytomegalovirus exposure and HLA in healthy donors. Primers for the PCR totalled 60 Vbeta and 13 Jbeta. Here immunoSEQ multiplex PCR was the method, and the copy in TCRdb shows in-frame clones only, minus some. The top ten hold 8.5% to 14% of the sample, which has fewer than 70,000 clones, 74% seen once. The source material was PBMCs. The receptors were sampled from a woman aged 60-75 years in good health and CMV-seropositive.

In the case of this clone: At one end, the junction sequence differs from germline, possibly due to a read error. The chain couples TRBV10-3 to TRBJ2-7; TRBD2 is a possible D gene (7 bases). Per the germline V gene, CDR1 is ENHRY and CDR2 is SYGVKD. The CDR3 has 13 residues. CDR3 residues: CAISVGEGEARDF. The CDR3, as DNA: TGTGCCATCAGTGTTGGGGAGGGGGAAGCGAGGGACTTC.

CDR3 residues: CSVEPTGDTEAFF. As DNA, the CDR3 is TGCAGCGTTGAACCGACAGGCGACACTGAAGCTTTCTTT. V is TRBV29-1 and J is TRBJ1-1; TRBD1 might be the D (6 bases). The CDR3 is 13 residues long. Germline CDR1 is SQVTM and CDR2 is ANQGSEA. The V gene lost 2 bases and the J gene lost 3 bases, with 10 bases spanning the gap.

This clone is a singleton in its sample. The chain has TRBV7-8 and TRBJ2-5; TRBD2 aligns across 12 bases. Germline CDR1 is SGHVS and CDR2 is FQNEAQ. The ends lost 4 bases at V and 2 bases at J; junction bases unmatched: 14. CDR3 size: 19 residues. The CDR3, as DNA: TGTGCCAGCAGCTCCTTCCGGAGACTAGCGGGAGTAGGACAAGAGACCCAGTACTTC. This encodes CASSSFRRLAGVGQETQYF.

The rearrangement links TRBV5-1 to TRBJ2-1; weak D call: TRBD1 (6 bases). The V end lost 2 bases, the J end lost 6 bases, and 12 bases lay between the germline ends. This CDR3 has 14 amino acids. Germline CDR1 reads SGHRS; CDR2 reads YFSETQ. Here the CDR3 DNA reads TGCGCCAGCAGCTTAGGGGGAGAATTCAATGAGCAGTTCTTC. Its translation: CASSLGGEFNEQFF.

The chain links TRBV9 to TRBJ1-2, with 7 bases lining up with TRBD1. Germline V gene data show CDR1 as SGDLS and CDR2 as YYNGEE. The CDR3 has 14 amino acids. V dropped 0 bases and J dropped 5; count of bases not matched to a gene: 4. CDR3 amino acids: CASSVGTGEYGYTF. CDR3 sequence (DNA): TGTGCCAGCAGCGTAGGAACAGGGGAGTATGGCTACACCTTC. The variable domain in full, completed from reference TRBV9 and TRBJ1-2, reads DSGVTQTPKHLITATGQRVTLRCSPRSGDLSVYWYQQSLDQGLQFLIQYYNGEERAKGNILERFSAQQFPDLHSELNLSSLELGDSALYFCASSVGTGEYGYTFGSGTRLTVV.

The rearrangement joins TRBV7-3 to TRBJ2-3, with D possibly TRBD2 on 5 matching bases. Germline CDR1 reads SGHTA; CDR2 reads FQGTGA. CDR3 length equals 15 residues. The V gene lost 5 bases and the J gene lost 1 base, with 13 bases spanning the gap. CDR3 DNA sequence: TGTGCCAGCAGCCAAGGACTCGCTGGCACAGATACGCAGTATTTT. Translating gives CASSQGLAGTDTQYF.

This clone appeared a few times. No conserved phenylalanine or tryptophan is present at the end of the CDR3, so a read error is the likely explanation. The DNA is omitted, as the CDR3 cannot be located on it reliably, and the CDR3 follows TCRdb's listing. The V call is TRBV19, the J call TRBJ1-2. Germline V gives CDR1 LNHDA, CDR2 SQIVND (reference sequence). The CDR3 is 14 amino acids in total, end residues counted. The CDR3 loop is CASSSSGTAYGYKV.

This sequence joins TRBV6-1 and TRBJ2-1, with 8 positions matching TRBD2. The V gene's germline CDR1 is MNHNS and CDR2 SASEGT. Trimming removed 2 bases from V and 4 bases from J; junction bases left unmatched: 7. The CDR3 is made up of 16 amino acids. The CDR3 DNA follows: TGTGCCAGCAGTGAACGGGGGGGAACCACTTACAATGAGCAGTTCTTC. Protein sequence: CASSERGGTTYNEQFF.

V and J are TRBV2 and TRBJ2-3; unclear D gene. Germline loops: CDR1 SNHLY, CDR2 FYNNEI. CDR3 length: 15 amino acids. Trimming pared 0 bases from V and 1 base from J, leaving 8 bases between. The CDR3 sequence is CASSEARIGTDTQYF. In DNA, the CDR3 is TGTGCCAGCAGTGAAGCTAGAATCGGCACAGATACGCAGTATTTT.

The V and J genes are TRBV9 and TRBJ2-7; 7 bases agree with TRBD1. The CDR3 is made up of 15 amino acids. Germline V gene data show CDR1 as SGDLS and CDR2 as YYNGEE. With V trimmed by 0 bases and J by 1 base, 4 bases remained unmatched. The CDR3 DNA is TGTGCCAGCAGCGTAGACGGGACAGCGTCCTACGAGCAGTACTTC. Its translation: CASSVDGTASYEQYF.

The chain has TRBV11-2 and TRBJ2-7; 8 bases map to TRBD1. The germline V gene encodes CDR1 SGHAT and CDR2 FQNNGV. The J segment lost 2 bases and the V segment lost 1 base, leaving 4 bases of the junction unmatched. The CDR3 consists of 15 residues. The CDR3 loop reads CASSLVTGGTYEQYF. The CDR3 DNA follows: TGTGCCAGCAGCTTAGTAACAGGGGGTACCTACGAGCAGTACTTC.

The V and J genes are TRBV9 and TRBJ2-3, with D perhaps TRBD2 (6 bases). The CDR3 is 15 residues long. With 0 bases removed from V and 2 bases from J, the gap between germline ends came to 10 bases. Per germline, CDR1 SGDLS and CDR2 YYNGEE. CDR3 coding DNA: TGTGCCAGCAGCGTAGGGGGGGTACACACAGATACGCAGTATTTT. Translating it yields CASSVGGVHTDTQYF.

The chain combines TRBV10-3 with TRBJ1-4; D is unresolved. Germline assignment: CDR1 ENHRY and CDR2 SYGVKD. Trimming pared 8 bases from V and 8 bases from J, leaving 18 bases between. The CDR3 runs 14 residues. Here the CDR3 DNA reads TGTGCCATCGGGCAGGCGGGGTTAGGCGAAAAACTGTTTTTT. As protein: CAIGQAGLGEKLFF.

This clone appeared a few times. The rearrangement uses TRBV10-3 and TRBJ1-5, with TRBD1 matching 8 bases. Germline assignment: CDR1 ENHRY and CDR2 SYGVKD. This CDR3 region has 14 residues. The V and J ends lost 10 bases and 1 base, in that order; junction bases with no gene match: 6. As DNA, the CDR3 is TGTGCCACCTGGACAGGGAGCAGCAATCAGCCCCAGCATTTT. It encodes CATWTGSSNQPQHF.

The chain joins TRBV25-1 to TRBJ1-1, with 7 bases identical to TRBD1. V shed 5 bases and J 4 bases; nucleotides not matched to a gene: 10. Germline CDR1 MGHDK, CDR2 SYGVNS. The CDR3 covers 15 residues. CDR3 region: CASSPWDSGSTEAFF. CDR3 bases: TGTGCCAGCAGTCCGTGGGACAGCGGGAGCACTGAAGCTTTCTTT.

This chain uses TRBV6-6 with TRBJ2-2, with D hard to call. Germline V gene lookup returns CDR1 MNHNY and CDR2 SVGAGI (reference sequence). The CDR3 sequence is 14 residues long. V lost 5 bases and J lost 0, with 7 bases in between. The CDR3 loop is CASSSRANTGELFF. CDR3 nucleotide sequence: TGTGCCAGCAGTAGTCGGGCGAACACCGGGGAGCTGTTTTTT.

V gene TRBV5-1 combines with J gene TRBJ2-3; D perhaps matches TRBD1 (5 bases). V lost 0 bases and J lost 2, with 10 bases in between. Germline V gene data show CDR1 as SGHRS and CDR2 as YFSETQ. CDR3 length: 15 amino acids. The CDR3 loop is CASSLAAGPTDTQYF. CDR3 in DNA: TGCGCCAGCAGCTTGGCCGCAGGGCCCACAGATACGCAGTATTTT.

The table lists this clone with a few counts. The J gene is TRBJ1-5, the V gene TRBV6-4, with D maybe TRBD1 (6 bases). This CDR3 has 14 amino acids. Germline V CDR1 and CDR2: MRHNA, SNTAGT. The V end lost 10 bases, the J end lost 0 bases, and 13 bases lay between the germline ends. CDR3 in amino acids: CATTRGNSNQPQHF. The CDR3 DNA is TGTGCCACTACGAGGGGGAATAGCAATCAGCCCCAGCATTTT.

In nucleotides, the CDR3 is TGCGCCAGCAGCTTGTCGACTAGCGGCACCGGGGAGCTGTTTTTT. It specifies CASSLSTSGTGELFF. The chain employs TRBV5-1 and TRBJ2-2; 9 nucleotides line up with TRBD2. The CDR3 length is 15 residues. V gave up 1 base and J gave up 4 bases; unmatched junction bases: 2. Germline CDR1 SGHRS, CDR2 YFSETQ.

The chain has TRBV5-5 and TRBJ1-4; no reliable D call. Trimming took off 2 bases at V and 0 bases at J, with 8 bases between the two ends. Germline loops: CDR1 SGHKS, CDR2 YYEKEE (reference sequence). The CDR3 sequence is 15 residues long. CDR3 amino acids: CASSLQPTTNEKLFF. The DNA for the CDR3 is TGTGCCAGCAGCTTACAGCCTACAACTAATGAAAAACTGTTTTTT.

V and J are TRBV29-1 and TRBJ1-2; 10 bases fit TRBD1. The J segment lost 6 bases and the V segment lost 4 bases, leaving 2 bases of the junction unmatched. Germline V lookup: CDR1 SQVTM, CDR2 ANQGSEA. CDR3 length equals 12 residues. CDR3 sequence (DNA): TGCAGCGTTGGTGGGACAGGGGATGGCTACACCTTC. Amino acid sequence: CSVGGTGDGYTF.

The gene calls are TRBV5-1 and TRBJ2-1; unclear D gene. Per germline, CDR1 SGHRS and CDR2 YFSETQ. V was pared by 0 bases and J by 9 bases, with 10 bases between. The CDR3 is made up of 13 amino acids. As DNA, the CDR3 is TGCGCCAGCAGCTTGGAGGCCTGGGCTGAGCAGTTCTTC. This sequence encodes CASSLEAWAEQFF.

The chain carries TRBV30 and TRBJ1-1, with D possibly TRBD1 on 6 matching bases. With 5 bases removed from V and 1 base from J, the gap between germline ends came to 11 bases. The germline V gene has CDR1 GTSNPN and CDR2 SVGIG (reference sequence). The CDR3 totals 13 residues. As DNA, the CDR3 is TGTGCCTGGGAAGGACAGCCGAACACTGAAGCTTTCTTT. Translating it yields CAWEGQPNTEAFF.

The chain recombines TRBV2 with TRBJ2-7; 7 positions agree with TRBD1. CDR1 and CDR2 from the germline V gene are SNHLY and FYNNEI. The CDR3 loop spans 12 amino acids. Trimming removed 4 bases from V and 5 bases from J; junction bases left unmatched: 2. The chain's CDR3 is CASSVDRDEQYF. DNA for the CDR3: TGTGCCAGCAGTGTCGACAGGGACGAGCAGTACTTC.

The gene calls are TRBV18 and TRBJ2-4; D is unclear. Germline V gene sequence: CDR1 KGHSH, CDR2 LQKENI. The CDR3 spans 15 residues. V lost 2 bases and J lost 7, with 15 bases in between. The chain's CDR3 is CASSPDQVAVNIQYF. CDR3 in DNA: TGTGCCAGCTCACCAGATCAGGTGGCAGTTAACATTCAGTACTTC.

In this sample, this clone turned up a few times. V and J are TRBV10-3 and TRBJ2-7, with 8 bases lining up with TRBD2. With V trimmed by 3 bases and J by 5 bases, 9 bases remained unmatched. The CDR3 is 15 residues long. The germline V gene has CDR1 ENHRY and CDR2 SYGVKD. The CDR3 nucleotides are TGTGCCATCAGTGATTTAGCGGGGAGCGCACACGAGCAGTACTTC. Translated, it gives CAISDLAGSAHEQYF.

This clone was observed a single time. This chain connects TRBV27 to TRBJ2-3; 7 nucleotides line up with TRBD2. Germline assignment: CDR1 MNHEY and CDR2 SMNVEV (reference sequence). V lost 5 bases, J lost 2 bases, and 10 bases stayed unmatched. The CDR3 totals 16 residues. The CDR3 loop is CASSPALAEVTDTQYF. The CDR3 DNA reads TGTGCCAGCAGTCCCGCGCTAGCGGAGGTCACAGATACGCAGTATTTT.

The chain carries TRBV5-1 and TRBJ2-7; 8 bases are a match to TRBD1. CDR1 SGHRS and CDR2 YFSETQ come from the germline V gene. The CDR3 covers 14 residues. The V segment lost 3 bases and the J segment 4 bases; nucleotides outside the gene matches: 6. The CDR3, as DNA: TGCGCCAGCAGCTCCCAGGGGGCGGTTTACGAGCAGTACTTC. It encodes CASSSQGAVYEQYF.

The chain links TRBV7-9 to TRBJ1-1; 12 bases fit TRBD1. Germline V gives CDR1 SEHNR, CDR2 FQNEAQ (reference sequence). V was clipped by 5 bases and J by 5 bases; unmatched bases: 9. The CDR3 runs to 16 residues. CDR3 in DNA: TGTGCCAGCAGCCGAAATCCGGGACAGGGGGCAACTGAAGCTTTCTTT. It is translated as CASSRNPGQGATEAFF.